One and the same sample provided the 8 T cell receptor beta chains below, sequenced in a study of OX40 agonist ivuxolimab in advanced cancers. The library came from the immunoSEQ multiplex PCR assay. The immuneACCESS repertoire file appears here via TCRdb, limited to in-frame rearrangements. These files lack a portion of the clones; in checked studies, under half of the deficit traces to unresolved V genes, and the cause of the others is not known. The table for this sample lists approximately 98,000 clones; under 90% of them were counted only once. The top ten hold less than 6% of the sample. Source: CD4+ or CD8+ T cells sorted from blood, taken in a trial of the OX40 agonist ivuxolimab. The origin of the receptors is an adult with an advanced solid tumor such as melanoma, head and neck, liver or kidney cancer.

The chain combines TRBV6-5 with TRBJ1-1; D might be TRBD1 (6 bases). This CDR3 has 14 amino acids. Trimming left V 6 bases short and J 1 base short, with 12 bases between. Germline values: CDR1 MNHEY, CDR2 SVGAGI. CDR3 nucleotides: TGTGCCAGCAGGGATGGGACAACGAACACTGAAGCTTTCTTT. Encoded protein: CASRDGTTNTEAFF.

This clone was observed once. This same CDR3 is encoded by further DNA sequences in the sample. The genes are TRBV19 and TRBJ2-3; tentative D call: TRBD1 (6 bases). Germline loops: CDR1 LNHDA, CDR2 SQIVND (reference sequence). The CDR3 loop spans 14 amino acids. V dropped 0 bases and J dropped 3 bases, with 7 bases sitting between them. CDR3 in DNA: TGTGCCAGTAGTATAGATAGGGGGACAGATACGCAGTATTTT. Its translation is CASSIDRGTDTQYF.

CDR3: CASSEWQGADTQYF. CDR3 bases: TGCGCCAGCAGTGAGTGGCAGGGCGCAGATACGCAGTATTTT. This chain connects TRBV10-1 to TRBJ2-3; the D gene is possibly TRBD1 (5 bases). V was clipped by 1 base and J by 4 bases, with 9 bases between them. Germline V CDR1 and CDR2: WNHNN, SYGVQD (reference sequence). The CDR3 consists of 14 residues.

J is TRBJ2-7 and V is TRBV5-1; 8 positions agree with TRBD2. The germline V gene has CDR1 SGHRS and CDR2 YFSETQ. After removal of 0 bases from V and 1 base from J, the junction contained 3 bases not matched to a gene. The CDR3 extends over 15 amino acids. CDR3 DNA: TGCGCCAGCAGCTTGGGACTAGCGTCTTCCTACGAGCAGTACTTC. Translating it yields CASSLGLASSYEQYF.

The CDR3 is CASSREDGDYEQYF. The CDR3, as DNA: TGTGCCAGCAGCCGTGAGGACGGGGACTACGAGCAGTACTTC. This chain joins TRBV5-4 and TRBJ2-5; maybe TRBD2 (5 bases). The DNA end favors TRBJ2-7, so the J call may be wrong. Germline CDR1 SGHNT, CDR2 YYREEE (reference sequence). The length of the CDR3 is 14 residues.

DNA for the CDR3: TGTGCCAGCAGCTTAGAGCCAGGCAGGGGCGGCACTGAAGCTTTCTTT. Its translation is CASSLEPGRGGTEAFF. The chain has TRBV7-8 and TRBJ1-1; D perhaps matches TRBD1 (6 bases). Trimming pared 1 base from V and 4 bases from J, leaving 16 bases between. The germline V gene has CDR1 SGHVS and CDR2 FQNEAQ. The CDR3 is made up of 16 amino acids.

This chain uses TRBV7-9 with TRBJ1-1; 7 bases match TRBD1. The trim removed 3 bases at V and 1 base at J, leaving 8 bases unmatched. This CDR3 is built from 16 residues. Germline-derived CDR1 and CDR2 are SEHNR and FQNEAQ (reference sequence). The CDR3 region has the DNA TGTGCCAGCAGCTTGGGTCCGACAGGGCCGAACACTGAAGCTTTCTTT. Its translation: CASSLGPTGPNTEAFF.

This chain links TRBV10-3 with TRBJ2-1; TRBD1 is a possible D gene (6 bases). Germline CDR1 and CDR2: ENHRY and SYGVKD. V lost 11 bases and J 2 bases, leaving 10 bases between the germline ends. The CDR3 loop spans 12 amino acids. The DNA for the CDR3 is TGTGCCCTCCAGGGGCCCTACAATGAGCAGTTCTTC. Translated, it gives CALQGPYNEQFF.